Given below is one T cell receptor beta chain in context. This entry is derived from a study of blood T cell repertoires in COVID-19. CDR3 length: 17 amino acids. CDR1 is MGHRA, CDR2 YSYEKL, per germline. Trimming cost V 2 bases and J 12 bases; bases outside gene matches: 11. Some clones are missing from TCRdb's copy, which holds only in-frame ones; the method was immunoSEQ multiplex PCR. The sample has 150,000 to 200,000 clones, 75% to 90% seen once. The receptor was isolated from a woman aged 55 to 70 who had recovered from COVID-19. J is TRBJ2-1 and V is TRBV4-1, with TRBD2 identical over 15 bases. The sample was PBMCs or T cells enriched from blood (not recorded which). The CDR3 region has the DNA TGCGCCAGCAGCCAACTCACCCCGGGACTAGCGGGGGGCTTGCAGTTCTTC. Protein: CASSQLTPGLAGGLQFF.